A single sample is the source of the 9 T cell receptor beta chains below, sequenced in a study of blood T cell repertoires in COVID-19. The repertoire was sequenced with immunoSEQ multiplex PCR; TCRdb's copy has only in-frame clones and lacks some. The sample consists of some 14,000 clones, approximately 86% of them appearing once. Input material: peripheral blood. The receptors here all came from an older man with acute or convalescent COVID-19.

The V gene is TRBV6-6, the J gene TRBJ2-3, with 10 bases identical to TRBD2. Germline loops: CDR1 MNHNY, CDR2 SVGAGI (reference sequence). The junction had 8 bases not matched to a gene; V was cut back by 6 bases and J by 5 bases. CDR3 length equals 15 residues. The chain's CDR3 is CASRQAGGQVDTQYF. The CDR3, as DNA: TGTGCCAGCAGGCAAGCGGGGGGGCAAGTAGATACGCAGTATTTT.

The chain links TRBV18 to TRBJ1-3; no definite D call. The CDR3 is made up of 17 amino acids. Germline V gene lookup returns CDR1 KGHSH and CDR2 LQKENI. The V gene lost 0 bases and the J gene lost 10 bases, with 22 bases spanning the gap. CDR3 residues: CASSPPGIGPEGGTIYF. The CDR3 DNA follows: TGTGCCAGCTCACCACCAGGAATAGGGCCGGAAGGAGGTACCATATATTTT.

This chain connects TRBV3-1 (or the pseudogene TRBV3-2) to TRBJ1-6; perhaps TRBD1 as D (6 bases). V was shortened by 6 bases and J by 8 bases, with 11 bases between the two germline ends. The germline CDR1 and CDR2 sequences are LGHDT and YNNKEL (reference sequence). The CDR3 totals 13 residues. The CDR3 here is CASRPQGYSPLHF. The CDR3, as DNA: TGTGCCAGCAGGCCCCAGGGGTATTCACCCCTCCACTTT.

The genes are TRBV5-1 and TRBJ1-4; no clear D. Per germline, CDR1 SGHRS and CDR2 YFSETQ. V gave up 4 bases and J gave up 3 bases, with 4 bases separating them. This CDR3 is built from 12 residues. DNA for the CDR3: TGCGCCAGCAGCGGAGCTAATGAAAAACTGTTTTTT. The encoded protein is CASSGANEKLFF.

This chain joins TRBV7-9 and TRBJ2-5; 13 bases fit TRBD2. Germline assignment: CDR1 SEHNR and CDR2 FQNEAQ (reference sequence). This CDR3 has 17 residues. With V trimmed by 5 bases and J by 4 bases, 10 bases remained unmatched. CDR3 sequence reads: CASSKGLAGEVVETQYF. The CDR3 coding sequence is TGTGCCAGCAGCAAAGGACTAGCGGGGGAGGTAGTAGAGACCCAGTACTTC.

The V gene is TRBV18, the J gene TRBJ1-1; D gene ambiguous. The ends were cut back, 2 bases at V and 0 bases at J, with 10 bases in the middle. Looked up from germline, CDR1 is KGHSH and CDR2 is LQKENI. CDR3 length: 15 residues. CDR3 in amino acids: CASSPMGVLNTEAFF. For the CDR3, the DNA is TGTGCCAGCTCACCAATGGGCGTCCTGAACACTGAAGCTTTCTTT.

CDR3 region: CASSVGWGTSGIPTYNEQFF. The CDR3 bases are TGTGCCAGCAGCGTAGGGTGGGGGACTAGCGGGATCCCTACCTACAATGAGCAGTTCTTC. The chain joins TRBV9 to TRBJ2-1; 13 nucleotides agree with TRBD2. Unmatched junction bases numbered 11, after V lost 0 bases and J lost 2 bases. CDR3 size: 20 residues. The germline V gene has CDR1 SGDLS and CDR2 YYNGEE. The full variable domain, its missing parts supplied by reference TRBV9 and TRBJ2-1, is DSGVTQTPKHLITATGQRVTLRCSPRSGDLSVYWYQQSLDQGLQFLIQYYNGEERAKGNILERFSAQQFPDLHSELNLSSLELGDSALYFCASSVGWGTSGIPTYNEQFFGPGTRLTVL.

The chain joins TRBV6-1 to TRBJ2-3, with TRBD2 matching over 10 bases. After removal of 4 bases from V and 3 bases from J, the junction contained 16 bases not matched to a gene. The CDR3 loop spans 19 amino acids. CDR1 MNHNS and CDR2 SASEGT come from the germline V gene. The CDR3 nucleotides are TGTGCCAGCAGTGTAGGGCCTAGCGGGGGCCGGCGGCTTACAGATACGCAGTATTTT. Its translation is CASSVGPSGGRRLTDTQYF.

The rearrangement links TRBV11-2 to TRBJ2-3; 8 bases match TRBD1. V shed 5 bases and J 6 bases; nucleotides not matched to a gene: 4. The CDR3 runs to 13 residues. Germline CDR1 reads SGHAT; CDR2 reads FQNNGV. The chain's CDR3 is CASSRDRGDTQYF. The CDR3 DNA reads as TGTGCCAGCAGCCGAGACAGGGGTGATACGCAGTATTTT.